The source of this T cell receptor beta chain is a study of early T cells in non-severe SARS-CoV-2 infection. J gave up 7 bases and V 3 bases, and 6 bases lay outside the gene matches. This CDR3 contains 14 residues. The germline V gene encodes CDR1 SQVTM and CDR2 ANQGSEA. Each CDR3 protein is one row after TCRdb ran MiXCR on the 5' RACE reads. The data hold roughly 97,000 distinct CDR3 sequences, with around 10% observed a single time. The receptor comes from an adult who was a healthcare worker with PCR-confirmed SARS-CoV-2 infection or an uninfected control (not recorded which). The specimen comprised whole blood, sampled at baseline. The rearrangement joins TRBV29-1 to TRBJ2-1, with 10 nucleotides matching TRBD2. CDR3 protein: CSVESSGSFNEQFF. The CDR3 DNA reads as TGCAGCGTTGAGTCTAGCGGGAGTTTTAATGAGCAGTTCTTC.